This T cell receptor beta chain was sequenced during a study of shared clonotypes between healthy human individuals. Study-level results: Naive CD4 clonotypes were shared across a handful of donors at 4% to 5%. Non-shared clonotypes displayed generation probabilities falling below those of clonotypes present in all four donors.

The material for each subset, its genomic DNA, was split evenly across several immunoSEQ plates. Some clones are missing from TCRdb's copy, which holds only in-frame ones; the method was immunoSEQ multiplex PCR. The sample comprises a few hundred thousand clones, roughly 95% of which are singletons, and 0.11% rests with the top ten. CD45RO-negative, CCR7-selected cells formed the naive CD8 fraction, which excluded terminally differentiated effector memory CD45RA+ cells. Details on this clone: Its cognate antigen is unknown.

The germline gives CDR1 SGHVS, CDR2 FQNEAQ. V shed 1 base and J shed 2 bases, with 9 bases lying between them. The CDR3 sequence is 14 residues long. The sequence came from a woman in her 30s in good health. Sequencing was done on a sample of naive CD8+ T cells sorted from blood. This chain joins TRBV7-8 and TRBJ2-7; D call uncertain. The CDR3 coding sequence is TGTGCCAGCAGCTTAGAGGCAGGTCCCTACGAGCAGTACTTC. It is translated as CASSLEAGPYEQYF.